This entry is about one TCR beta chain. Its target antigen remains unknown. This record comes from a study of T cells expressing NK-cell markers (dated by TCRdb to the early 2020s). The study in broad terms: TCR beta-chain repertoires were profiled in sorted CD3+CD56+NKG2C+, CD3+CD56+NKG2C- and CD3+CD56-NKG2C+ T-cell subsets from about 8 donors. Among the eight sequenced donors, seven were HCMV-seropositive and one was HCMV-seronegative. Randomly selected healthy volunteers, three men and five women, were used as the eight sequenced donors. Illumina HiSeq 2000/2500, MiSeq or NextSeq was used to sequence libraries as 2 x 150 bp reads. General study outcomes and caveats: It remained unclear whether the expanded NKG2C-expressing T cell clones were specific for HCMV antigens. Those dominant clonotypes were again the most abundant among CD3+CD56-NKG2C+ cells in a few donors, at about 25-60.1%. In 6 or 7 donors, the dominant CD3+CD56+NKG2C+ clonotypes ranked among the top 10 CD8+ clonotypes, making up roughly 1.0-8% of CD8+ T cells.

Instrument used: Illumina HiSeq 2000. The TCR beta cDNA libraries were made using 5'RACE template switching, a step that added both a universal primer site and unique molecular identifiers. Synthesis of cDNA was primed from the TCR beta constant segment and was followed by two consecutive PCR amplification steps. The original methods were these. MIGEC was used to demultiplex reads and group the reads by UMI, and MiTCR was used to assemble and quantify clonotypes. To exclude erroneous sequences, any TCR cDNA sequence not supported by at least two reads was discarded. Downstream repertoire analysis used the tcR package, and clonotypes were matched across fractions by CDR3 nucleotide sequence plus V segment. VDJmatch was used to annotate antigen specificity against VDJdb, with one amino acid substitution in CDR3 permitted. Once TCRdb had reprocessed the reads, it stored one entry per CDR3 protein sequence and supplied no DNA. Clone size and V and J calls follow TCRdb, not the original study. In this sample's table one finds 350,000 to 450,000 distinct CDR3 sequences. The leading ten clones occupy 5% to 5.5% of the sample.

The germline V gene encodes CDR1 SGHDT and CDR2 YYEEEE. Including cysteine and phenylalanine, the CDR3 has 18 amino acids. There is no recorded DNA. A commercial ELISA kit detecting HCMV-specific IgG in serum was used to determine HCMV serostatus. Peripheral blood mononuclear cells were isolated from blood by Ficoll density gradient centrifugation. The specimen sequenced was blood T cells: a sorted CD56 or NKG2C T cell subset, CD4+ or CD8+ T cells, or bulk PBMC T cells (not recorded which). This sequence uses TRBV5-6 and TRBJ1-6. This sequence was found in a man aged 18-69 years in good health. This receptor has the CDR3 CASSLWVGRSSYNSPLHF.